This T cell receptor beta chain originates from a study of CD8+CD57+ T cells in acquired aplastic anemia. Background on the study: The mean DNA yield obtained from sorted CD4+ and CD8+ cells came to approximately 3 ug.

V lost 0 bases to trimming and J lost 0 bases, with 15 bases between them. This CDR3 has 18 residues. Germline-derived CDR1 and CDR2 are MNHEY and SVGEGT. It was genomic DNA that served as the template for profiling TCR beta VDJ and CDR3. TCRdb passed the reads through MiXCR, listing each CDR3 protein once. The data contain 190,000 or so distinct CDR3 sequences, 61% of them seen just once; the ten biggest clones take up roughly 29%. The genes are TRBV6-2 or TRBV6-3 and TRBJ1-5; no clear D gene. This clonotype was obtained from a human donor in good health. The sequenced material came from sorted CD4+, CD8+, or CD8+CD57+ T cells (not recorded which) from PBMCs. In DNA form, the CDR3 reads TGTGCCAGCAGTTACTCGAGGCAGGCATCTTATAGCAATCAGCCCCAGCATTTT. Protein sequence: CASSYSRQASYSNQPQHF.